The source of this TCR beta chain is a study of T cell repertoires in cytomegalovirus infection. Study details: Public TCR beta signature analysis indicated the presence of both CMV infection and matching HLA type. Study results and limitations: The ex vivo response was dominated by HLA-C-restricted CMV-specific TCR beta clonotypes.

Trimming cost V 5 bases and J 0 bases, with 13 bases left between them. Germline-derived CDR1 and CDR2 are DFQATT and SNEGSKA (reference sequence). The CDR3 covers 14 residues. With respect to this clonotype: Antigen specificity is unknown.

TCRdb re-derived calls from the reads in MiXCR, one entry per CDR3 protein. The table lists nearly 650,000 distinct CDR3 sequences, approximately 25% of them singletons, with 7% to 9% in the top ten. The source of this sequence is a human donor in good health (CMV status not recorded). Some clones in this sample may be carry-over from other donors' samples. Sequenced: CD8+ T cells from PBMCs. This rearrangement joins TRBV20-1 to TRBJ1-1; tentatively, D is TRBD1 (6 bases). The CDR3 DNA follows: TGCAGTGCTCTGCCGGGACATCTGAACACTGAAGCTTTCTTT. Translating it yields CSALPGHLNTEAFF.